The sequence of this T cell receptor (beta chain) was determined in a study of blood T cells in healthy people across ages. Study-wide background: About one barcoded beta molecule per two T cells came from capture by template switching.

CDR1 is KGHSY, CDR2 FQNENV, per germline. Trimming cost V 0 bases and J 3 bases, with 9 bases left between them. The CDR3 sequence is 14 residues long. The authors ran a second PCR of about 6 to 11 cycles using a sample-barcoded 5' primer and a J-beta primer mix. TCRdb independently ran MiXCR on the 5' RACE reads; one entry per CDR3 protein. The sample lists under 2,000,000 distinct CDR3 sequences, about 50% occurring once. This clonotype has only a few counts. The material sequenced was blood. The V gene is TRBV16, the J gene TRBJ2-7, with unresolved D. The clonotype comes from a woman aged 40 to 50 in good health. The CDR3 protein is CASSQSARGYEQYF. As DNA, the CDR3 is TGTGCCAGCAGCCAATCCGCCAGAGGCTACGAGCAGTACTTC.